This passage covers 32 T cell receptor beta chains from one sample sequenced in a study of technical replicates of blood from a few donors. TCRdb's table, derived via immunoSEQ multiplex PCR, lists solely in-frame clones and lacks some. The table has around 72,000 clones, roughly nine tenths seen once. The source material was PBMCs. These receptors were obtained from a human donor in good health. Some clones in this sample may be carry-over from other donors' samples.

This chain uses TRBV5-1 with TRBJ1-2; TRBD1 aligns across 9 bases. Germline V gene lookup returns CDR1 SGHRS and CDR2 YFSETQ. The CDR3 contains 15 residues. Trimming took 4 bases from V and 8 from J; bases not matched to a gene: 12. This chain's CDR3 is CASSTGQGRTGGYTF. The CDR3 coding sequence is TGCGCCAGCAGCACGGGACAGGGCAGGACGGGCGGCTACACCTTC.

The CDR3 spells CASSLSGQGYEQYF. CDR3 nucleotide sequence: TGTGCCAGCAGCCTTTCGGGACAGGGTTACGAGCAGTACTTC. J is TRBJ2-7 and V is TRBV7-2; TRBD1 matches at 9 bases. The CDR3 loop spans 14 amino acids. The germline CDR1 and CDR2 sequences are SGHTA and FQGNSA. V gave up 5 bases and J gave up 4 bases; unmatched junction bases: 6.

The chain links TRBV7-2 to TRBJ2-1, with D maybe TRBD1 (5 bases). Germline V gives CDR1 SGHTA, CDR2 FQGNSA. Deletions cut 5 bases from V and 4 bases from J, with 18 bases between. The CDR3 sequence is 16 residues long. CDR3 sequence (DNA): TGTGCCAGCAGCCCAGGAAGGGGCCGTGGGTACAATGAGCAGTTCTTC. Amino acid sequence: CASSPGRGRGYNEQFF.

The chain carries TRBV5-1 and TRBJ2-5; D remains unclear. CDR1 and CDR2 from the germline V gene are SGHRS and YFSETQ. The V end was cut by 0 bases, the J end by 3 bases, with 12 bases between. The CDR3 runs 15 residues. The CDR3 here is CASSLGWAKKETQYF. The CDR3 bases are TGCGCCAGCAGCTTGGGGTGGGCGAAAAAAGAGACCCAGTACTTC. Drawing the rest from reference TRBV5-1 and TRBJ2-5, the complete variable domain is KAGVTQTPRYLIKTRGQQVTLSCSPISGHRSVSWYQQTPGQGLQFLFEYFSETQRNKGNFPGRFSGRQFSNSRSEMNVSTLELGDSALYLCASSLGWAKKETQYFGPGTRLLVL.

This clone was detected only a few times. This chain joins TRBV9 and TRBJ2-7, with 7 bases matching TRBD2. This CDR3 is built from 13 residues. Germline V gene sequence: CDR1 SGDLS, CDR2 YYNGEE. V gave up 1 base and J gave up 3 bases; unmatched junction bases: 1. Here the CDR3 DNA reads TGTGCCAGCAGCGTAAGCGGGGACTACGAGCAGTACTTC. Translation: CASSVSGDYEQYF.

The CDR3 DNA follows: TGTGCCAGTAGTATTTTGCAGGGCAATCAGCCCCAGCATTTT. Translating gives CASSILQGNQPQHF. V and J are TRBV19 and TRBJ1-5, with D uncertain. V was cut by 3 bases and J by 2 bases, with 8 bases left in between. This CDR3 is 14 amino acids long. The germline gives CDR1 LNHDA, CDR2 SQIVND (reference sequence).

The chain joins TRBV7-9 to TRBJ1-2; a weak D match, TRBD1 (6 bases). Germline loops: CDR1 SEHNR, CDR2 FQNEAQ (reference sequence). Trimming left V 5 bases short and J 5 bases short, with 15 bases between. This CDR3 region has 14 residues. DNA for the CDR3: TGTGCCAGCAGCGCCCAGGGGCCCGCTTATGGCTACACCTTC. Residues: CASSAQGPAYGYTF.

The V gene is TRBV6-1, the J gene TRBJ1-3; no reliable D call. Per germline, CDR1 MNHNS and CDR2 SASEGT. Trimming pared 2 bases from V and 1 base from J, leaving 9 bases between. The CDR3 contains 15 residues. Written as DNA, the CDR3 is TGTGCCAGCAGTGAACAAAAAGAGTCTGGAAACACCATATATTTT. It specifies CASSEQKESGNTIYF.

V gene TRBV4-3 combines with J gene TRBJ1-1, with D maybe TRBD1 (6 bases). CDR1 and CDR2 from the germline V gene are LGHNA and YSLEER. CDR3 length: 16 residues. V lost 3 bases, J lost 1 base, and 15 bases lay in between. In DNA, the CDR3 is TGCGCCAGCAGCCACAGATGGGGACAAGCGAACACTGAAGCTTTCTTT. This translates into CASSHRWGQANTEAFF.

The chain joins TRBV19 to TRBJ1-1; D might be TRBD1 (5 bases). The germline gives CDR1 LNHDA, CDR2 SQIVND (reference sequence). Trimming removed 3 bases from V and 4 bases from J, with 27 bases in between. CDR3 size: 19 residues. Here the CDR3 DNA reads TGTGCCAGTAGTATGGTGATGGGCGGGACCACCCCTAGTAGCACTGAAGCTTTCTTT. It translates to CASSMVMGGTTPSSTEAFF.

The V gene is TRBV30, the J gene TRBJ1-3; unclear D gene. CDR3 length equals 13 residues. The V end lost 8 bases, the J end lost 9 bases, and 20 bases lay between the germline ends. In germline, CDR1 is GTSNPN, CDR2 SVGIG (reference sequence). CDR3 in DNA: TGTGCCCGCACCACCCCTTCTGGGAGCACCATATATTTT. Encoded protein: CARTTPSGSTIYF.

The rearrangement links TRBV7-3 to TRBJ1-6; a weak D match, TRBD1 (5 bases). CDR3 length: 14 residues. V dropped 2 bases and J dropped 10 bases, with 12 bases sitting between them. Per the germline V gene, CDR1 is SGHTA and CDR2 is FQGTGA. DNA for the CDR3: TGTGCCAGCAGCTTACAGGGAAGGAGCTCACCCCTCCACTTT. Amino acid sequence: CASSLQGRSSPLHF.

V is TRBV9 and J is TRBJ2-1; no clear D gene. CDR1 is SGDLS and CDR2 is YYNGEE in the germline V gene. The CDR3 sequence is 13 residues long. V lost 0 bases and J lost 8, with 9 bases in between. The CDR3 DNA follows: TGTGCCAGCAGCGTAGCTACAGTACATGAGCAGTTCTTC. The encoded protein is CASSVATVHEQFF.

V gene TRBV30 combines with J gene TRBJ2-3; possibly TRBD2 for D (5 bases). The V and J ends lost 1 base and 3 bases respectively, with 11 bases between them. CDR1 and CDR2 from the germline V gene are GTSNPN and SVGIG (reference sequence). The CDR3 runs 14 residues. CDR3: CAWSGSRGTDTQYF. The CDR3 DNA reads as TGTGCCTGGAGTGGGTCAAGAGGGACAGATACGCAGTATTTT.

The genes are TRBV7-9 and TRBJ1-2; tentative D call: TRBD1 (5 bases). The CDR3 extends over 12 amino acids. The germline V gene has CDR1 SEHNR and CDR2 FQNEAQ (reference sequence). Trimming cost V 5 bases and J 2 bases, with 6 bases left between them. The CDR3: CASSKGNYGYTF. DNA of the CDR3: TGTGCCAGCAGCAAGGGGAACTATGGCTACACCTTC.

The chain carries TRBV30 and TRBJ2-7; TRBD1 aligns across 10 bases. The CDR3 spans 14 residues. Germline V gene lookup returns CDR1 GTSNPN and CDR2 SVGIG (reference sequence). The V and J ends lost 4 bases and 3 bases, in that order; junction bases with no gene match: 6. The CDR3 region is CAWTGTGARYEQYF. CDR3 nucleotides: TGTGCCTGGACCGGGACAGGGGCCCGCTACGAGCAGTACTTC.

This clone appeared a single time. The rearrangement uses TRBV18 and TRBJ1-1; 7 bases align to TRBD1. Germline V gives CDR1 KGHSH, CDR2 LQKENI. The V segment lost 3 bases and the J segment 1 base; nucleotides outside the gene matches: 2. CDR3 length: 14 residues. The chain's CDR3 is CASSPGQKNTEAFF. As DNA, the CDR3 is TGTGCCAGCTCACCGGGACAGAAGAACACTGAAGCTTTCTTT. Full variable domain (outside the CDR3, taken from reference TRBV18 and TRBJ1-1): NAGVMQNPRHLVRRRGQEARLRCSPMKGHSHVYWYRQLPEEGLKFMVYLQKENIIDESGMPKERFSAEFPKEGPSILRIQQVVRGDSAAYFCASSPGQKNTEAFFGQGTRLTVV.

The chain carries TRBV10-1 and TRBJ2-3; possible D gene TRBD2, 6 bases. CDR1 and CDR2 from the germline V gene are WNHNN and SYGVQD (reference sequence). The V end was cut by 4 bases, the J end by 6 bases, with 14 bases between. CDR3 size: 14 residues. CDR3 loop: CASSAQLAGDTQYF. CDR3 nucleotide sequence: TGCGCCAGCAGTGCGCAACTAGCAGGGGATACGCAGTATTTT.

V usage is TRBV7-9 and J usage is TRBJ2-1; TRBD2 agrees at 7 bases. Losses at the gene ends were 6 bases for V and 5 bases for J; bases not matched to a gene: 7. Looked up from germline, CDR1 is SEHNR and CDR2 is FQNEAQ (reference sequence). CDR3 length: 14 amino acids. CDR3 in DNA: TGTGCCAGCAGTGATACTAGCGTCCACAATGAGCAGTTCTTC. Protein product: CASSDTSVHNEQFF.

The V and J genes are TRBV25-1 and TRBJ1-1, with 7 bases identical to TRBD1. The CDR3 has 16 amino acids. V lost 3 bases to trimming and J lost 5 bases; unmatched junction nucleotides: 12. Germline CDR1 reads MGHDK; CDR2 reads SYGVNS. The CDR3 nucleotides read TGTGCCAGCAGTGACCCCCGGACAGGACCGAGGACTGAAGCTTTCTTT. It codes for CASSDPRTGPRTEAFF.

V gene TRBV25-1 combines with J gene TRBJ2-2, with D tentatively TRBD2 (6 bases). This CDR3 comprises 15 residues. Germline V gives CDR1 MGHDK, CDR2 SYGVNS. V shed 5 bases and J shed 9 bases, with 19 bases lying between them. The CDR3: CASSLEGASHRELFF. The CDR3 DNA reads as TGTGCCAGCAGTCTGGAGGGAGCAAGCCACAGGGAGCTGTTTTTT.

The CDR3 protein is CASSSGSTGLDEKLFF. CDR3 in DNA: TGCGCCAGCAGCTCCGGATCGACAGGGCTCGATGAAAAACTGTTTTTT. The V and J genes are TRBV5-1 and TRBJ1-4; the match to TRBD1 covers 7 bases. This CDR3 spans 16 amino acids. Germline values: CDR1 SGHRS, CDR2 YFSETQ. The J segment lost 6 bases and the V segment lost 3 bases, leaving 11 bases of the junction unmatched.

The rearrangement uses TRBV7-7 and TRBJ2-5; the match to TRBD1 covers 7 bases. Trimming took 5 bases from V and 4 from J; bases not matched to a gene: 16. CDR1 and CDR2 (germline): SSHAT, FNYEAQ (reference sequence). The CDR3 loop spans 17 amino acids. For the CDR3, the DNA is TGTGCCAGCAGCCCCCCTATTCGAGGGGGCAAAGGAGAGACCCAGTACTTC. Its protein product is CASSPPIRGGKGETQYF.

The chain couples TRBV18 to TRBJ2-7; TRBD1 aligns across 9 bases. There are 15 residues in the CDR3. Germline CDR1 and CDR2: KGHSH and LQKENI. V was clipped by 4 bases and J by 3 bases; unmatched bases: 7. The CDR3 is CASSQGQGWNYEQYF. The CDR3 nucleotides are TGTGCCAGCTCACAAGGACAGGGGTGGAACTACGAGCAGTACTTC.

The chain carries TRBV7-6 and TRBJ1-3; TRBD1 might be the D (5 bases). The V gene lost 1 base and the J gene lost 2 bases, with 12 bases spanning the gap. The CDR3 runs to 16 residues. The germline V gene encodes CDR1 SGHVS and CDR2 FNYEAQ. In nucleotides, the CDR3 is TGTGCCAGCAGCTTAGTAAGGGGATCGGCTGGAAACACCATATATTTT. Translation: CASSLVRGSAGNTIYF.

This clone was observed once. The V call is TRBV4-2, the J call TRBJ1-2; a weak D match, TRBD1 (5 bases). Germline V gives CDR1 LGHNA, CDR2 YNFKEQ. V dropped 0 bases and J dropped 3 bases, with 14 bases sitting between them. The CDR3 covers 16 residues. CDR3 DNA sequence: TGTGCCAGCAGCCAAGAAATTTCCGGGACTCACTATGGCTACACCTTC. This codes for CASSQEISGTHYGYTF.

This rearrangement joins TRBV19 to TRBJ1-1, with D unclear. The V gene lost 6 bases and the J gene lost 3 bases, with 14 bases spanning the gap. This CDR3 has 14 residues. Per germline, CDR1 LNHDA and CDR2 SQIVND (reference sequence). The CDR3 nucleotides are TGTGCCAGTAGCGCAGGTGACGAACACACTGAAGCTTTCTTT. Amino acids: CASSAGDEHTEAFF.

The rearrangement joins TRBV21-1 to TRBJ2-7; the D call in the table, TRBD2, was not verified against the DNA. TRBV21-1 is recorded as a pseudogene. The CDR3 runs 13 residues. The CDR3 spells CASSKSGGYEQYF. CDR3 DNA sequence: TGTGCCAGCAGCAAATCTGGAGGCTACGAGCAGTACTTC.

V and J are TRBV19 and TRBJ1-4; TRBD1 matches at 8 bases. Germline CDR1 reads LNHDA; CDR2 reads SQIVND (reference sequence). The CDR3 totals 17 residues. V shed 4 bases, J shed 4 bases, and the junction held 11 bases outside the gene matches. The CDR3, as DNA: TGTGCCAGTAGTAACTTAGCAGGGGGCGCCCATAATGAAAAACTGTTTTTT. Translation gives CASSNLAGGAHNEKLFF.

This clone has only one observation. The V and J genes are TRBV2 and TRBJ2-1, with a tentative D call TRBD1 (5 bases). CDR1 SNHLY and CDR2 FYNNEI come from the germline V gene. CDR3 length: 18 amino acids. The V and J ends lost 6 bases and 6 bases respectively, with 27 bases between them. The DNA for the CDR3 is TGTGCCAGCAGAGAATCCCGTACAGGCTCCATCTCTCCCAATGAGCAGTTCTTC. Amino acids: CASRESRTGSISPNEQFF.

The chain employs TRBV7-6 and TRBJ1-1, with a possible D match to TRBD1 (6 bases). CDR3 length: 16 amino acids. CDR1 and CDR2 (germline): SGHVS, FNYEAQ. V was trimmed by 1 base and J by 0 bases, leaving 12 bases between them. The CDR3 here is CASSLDHGQLNTEAFF. The CDR3 bases are TGTGCCAGCAGCTTAGATCACGGACAGTTGAACACTGAAGCTTTCTTT.

The chain uses TRBV5-1 and TRBJ1-1; possibly TRBD1 for D (5 bases). The CDR3 covers 14 residues. Trimming took 3 bases from V and 5 from J, leaving 14 bases between them. Germline assignment: CDR1 SGHRS and CDR2 YFSETQ. CDR3 nucleotide sequence: TGCGCCAGCAGCTCCGGGACTCGGAGGACTGAAGCTTTCTTT. Protein sequence: CASSSGTRRTEAFF.